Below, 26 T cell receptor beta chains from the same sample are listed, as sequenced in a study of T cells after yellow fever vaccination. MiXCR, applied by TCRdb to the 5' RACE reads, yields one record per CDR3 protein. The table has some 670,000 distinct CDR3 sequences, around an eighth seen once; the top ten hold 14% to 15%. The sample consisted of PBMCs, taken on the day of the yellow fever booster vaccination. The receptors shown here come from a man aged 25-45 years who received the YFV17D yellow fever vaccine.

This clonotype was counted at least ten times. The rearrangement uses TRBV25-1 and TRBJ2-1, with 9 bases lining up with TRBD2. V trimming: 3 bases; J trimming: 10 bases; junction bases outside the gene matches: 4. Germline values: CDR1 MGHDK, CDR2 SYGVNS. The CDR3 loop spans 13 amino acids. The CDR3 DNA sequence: TGTGCCAGCAGTGACTTCCTAGCGGGGGAGCAGTTCTTC. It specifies CASSDFLAGEQFF.

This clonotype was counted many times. The CDR3 loop is CSASYSGTTDTQYF. In DNA, the CDR3 is TGCAGTGCTTCCTATAGCGGGACCACAGATACGCAGTATTTT. V is TRBV20-1 and J is TRBJ2-3, with TRBD2 matching over 8 bases. The CDR3 has 14 residues. Germline loops: CDR1 DFQATT, CDR2 SNEGSKA (reference sequence). The V and J ends lost 5 bases and 2 bases, in that order; junction bases with no gene match: 6.

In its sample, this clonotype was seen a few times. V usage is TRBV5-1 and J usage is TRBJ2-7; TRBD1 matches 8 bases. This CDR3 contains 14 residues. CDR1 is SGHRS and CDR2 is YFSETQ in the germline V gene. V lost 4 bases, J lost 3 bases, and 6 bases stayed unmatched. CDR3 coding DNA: TGCGCCAGCAGCGGGACAGGACAGAGCTACGAGCAGTACTTC. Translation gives CASSGTGQSYEQYF.

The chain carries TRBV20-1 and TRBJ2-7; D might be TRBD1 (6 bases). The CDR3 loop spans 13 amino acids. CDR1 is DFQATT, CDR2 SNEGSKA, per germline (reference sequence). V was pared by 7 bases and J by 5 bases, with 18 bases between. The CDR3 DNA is TGCAGTGGGGCTTTACTTAGGGGGAACGAGCAGTACTTC. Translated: CSGALLRGNEQYF.

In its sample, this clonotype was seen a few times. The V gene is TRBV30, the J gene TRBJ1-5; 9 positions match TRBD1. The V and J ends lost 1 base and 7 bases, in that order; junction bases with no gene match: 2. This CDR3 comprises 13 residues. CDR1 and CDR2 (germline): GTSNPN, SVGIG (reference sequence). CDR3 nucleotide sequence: TGTGCCTGGAGTGCACAGGGGGCCCAGCCCCAGCATTTT. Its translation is CAWSAQGAQPQHF.

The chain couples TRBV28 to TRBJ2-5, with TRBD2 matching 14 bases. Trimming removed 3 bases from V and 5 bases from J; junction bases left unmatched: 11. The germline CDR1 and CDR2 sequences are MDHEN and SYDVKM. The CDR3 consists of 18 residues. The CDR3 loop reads CASSLGLAGANIGETQYF. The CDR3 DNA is TGTGCCAGCAGTTTGGGACTAGCGGGAGCGAACATTGGGGAGACCCAGTACTTC.

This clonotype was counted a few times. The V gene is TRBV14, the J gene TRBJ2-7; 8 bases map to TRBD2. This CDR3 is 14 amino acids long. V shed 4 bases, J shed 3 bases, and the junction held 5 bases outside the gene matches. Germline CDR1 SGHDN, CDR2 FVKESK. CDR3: CASSPLAGNYEQYF. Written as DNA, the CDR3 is TGTGCCAGCAGCCCCTTAGCGGGGAACTACGAGCAGTACTTC.

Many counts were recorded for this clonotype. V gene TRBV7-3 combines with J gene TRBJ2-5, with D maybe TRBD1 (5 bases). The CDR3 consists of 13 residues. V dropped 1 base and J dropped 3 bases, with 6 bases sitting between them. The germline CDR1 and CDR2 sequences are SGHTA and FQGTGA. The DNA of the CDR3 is TGTGCCAGCAGCTTAATGGACAAAGAGACCCAGTACTTC. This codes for CASSLMDKETQYF.

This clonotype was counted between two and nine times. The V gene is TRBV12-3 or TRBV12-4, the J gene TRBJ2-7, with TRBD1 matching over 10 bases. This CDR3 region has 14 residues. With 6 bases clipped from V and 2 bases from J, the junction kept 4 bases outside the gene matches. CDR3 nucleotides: TGTGCCAGCAGGGAGACAGGGGGCCCCTACGAGCAGTACTTC. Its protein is CASRETGGPYEQYF.

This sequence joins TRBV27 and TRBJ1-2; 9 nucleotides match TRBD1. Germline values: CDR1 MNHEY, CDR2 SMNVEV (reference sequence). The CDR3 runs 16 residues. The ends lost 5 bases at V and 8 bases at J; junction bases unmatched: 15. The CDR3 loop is CASSKRDREGLEGYTF. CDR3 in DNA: TGTGCCAGCAGTAAACGGGACAGGGAGGGCCTAGAGGGCTACACCTTC.

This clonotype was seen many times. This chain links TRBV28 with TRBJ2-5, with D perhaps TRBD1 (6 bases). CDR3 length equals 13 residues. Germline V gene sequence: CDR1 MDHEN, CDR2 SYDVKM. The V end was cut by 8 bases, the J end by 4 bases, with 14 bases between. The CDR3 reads CASHTGTRETQYF. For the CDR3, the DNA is TGTGCCAGCCACACCGGGACACGAGAGACCCAGTACTTC.

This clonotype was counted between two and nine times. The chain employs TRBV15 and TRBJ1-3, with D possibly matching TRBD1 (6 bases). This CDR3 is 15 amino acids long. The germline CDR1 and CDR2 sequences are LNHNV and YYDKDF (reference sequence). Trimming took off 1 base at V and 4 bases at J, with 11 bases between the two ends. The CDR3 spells CATSRGPGVGNTIYF. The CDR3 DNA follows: TGTGCCACCAGCAGAGGTCCAGGGGTGGGAAACACCATATATTTT.

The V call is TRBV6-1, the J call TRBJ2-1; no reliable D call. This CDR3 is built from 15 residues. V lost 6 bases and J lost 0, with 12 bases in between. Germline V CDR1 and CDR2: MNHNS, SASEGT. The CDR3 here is CASRGLRSSYNEQFF. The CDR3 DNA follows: TGTGCCAGCAGGGGCTTAAGAAGCTCCTACAATGAGCAGTTCTTC.

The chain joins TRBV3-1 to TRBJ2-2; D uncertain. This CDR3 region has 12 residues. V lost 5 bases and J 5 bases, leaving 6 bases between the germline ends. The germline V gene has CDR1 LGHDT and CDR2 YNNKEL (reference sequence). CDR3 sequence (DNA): TGTGCCAGCAGCTACGCTACCGGGGAGCTGTTTTTT. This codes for CASSYATGELFF. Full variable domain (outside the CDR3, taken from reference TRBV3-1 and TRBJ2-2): DTAVSQTPKYLVTQMGNDKSIKCEQNLGHDTMYWYKQDSKKFLKIMFSYNNKELIINETVPNRFSPKSPDKAHLNLHINSLELGDSAVYFCASSYATGELFFGEGSRLTVL.

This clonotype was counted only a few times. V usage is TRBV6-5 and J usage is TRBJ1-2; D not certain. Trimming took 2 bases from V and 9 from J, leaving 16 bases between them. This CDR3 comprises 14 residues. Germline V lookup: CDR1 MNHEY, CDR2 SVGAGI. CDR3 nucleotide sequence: TGTGCCAGCAGTTACATGGGCAGACCTCCTAGCTACACCTTC. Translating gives CASSYMGRPPSYTF.

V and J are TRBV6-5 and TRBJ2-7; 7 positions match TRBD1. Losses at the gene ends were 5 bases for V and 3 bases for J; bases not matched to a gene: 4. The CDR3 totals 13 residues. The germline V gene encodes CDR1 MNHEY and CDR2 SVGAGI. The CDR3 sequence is CASSNTGDYEQYF. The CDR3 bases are TGTGCCAGCAGTAACACAGGGGACTACGAGCAGTACTTC.

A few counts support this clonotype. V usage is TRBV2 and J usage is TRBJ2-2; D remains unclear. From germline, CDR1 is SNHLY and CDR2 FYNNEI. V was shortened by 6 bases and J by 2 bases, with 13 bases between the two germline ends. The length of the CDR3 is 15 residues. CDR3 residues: CASRFGGPNTGELFF. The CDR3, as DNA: TGTGCCAGCAGGTTTGGCGGACCAAACACCGGGGAGCTGTTTTTT.

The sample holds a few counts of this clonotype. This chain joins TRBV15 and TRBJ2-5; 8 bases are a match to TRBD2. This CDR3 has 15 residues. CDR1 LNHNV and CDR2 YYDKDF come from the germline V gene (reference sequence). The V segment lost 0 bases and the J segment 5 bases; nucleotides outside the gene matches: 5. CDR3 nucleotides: TGTGCCACCAGCAGAGATAGCGGGGTGTGGGAGACCCAGTACTTC. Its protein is CATSRDSGVWETQYF. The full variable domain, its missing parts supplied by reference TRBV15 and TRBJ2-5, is DAMVIQNPRYQVTQFGKPVTLSCSQTLNHNVMYWYQQKSSQAPKLLFHYYDKDFNNEADTPDNFQSRRPNTSFCFLDIRSPGLGDTAMYLCATSRDSGVWETQYFGPGTRLLVL.

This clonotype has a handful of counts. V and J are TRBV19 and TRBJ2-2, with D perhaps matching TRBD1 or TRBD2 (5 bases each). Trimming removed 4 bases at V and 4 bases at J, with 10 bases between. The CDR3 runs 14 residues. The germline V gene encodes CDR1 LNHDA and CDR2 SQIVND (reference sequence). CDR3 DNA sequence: TGTGCCAGTAGTACATTTGGGGGCACCGGGGAGCTGTTTTTT. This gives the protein CASSTFGGTGELFF.

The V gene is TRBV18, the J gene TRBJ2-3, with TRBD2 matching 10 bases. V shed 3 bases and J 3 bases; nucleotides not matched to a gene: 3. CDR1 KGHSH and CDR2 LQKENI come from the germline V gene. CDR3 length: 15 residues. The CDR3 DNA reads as TGTGCCAGCTCACCTCAACTAGCGGGAACAGATACGCAGTATTTT. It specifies CASSPQLAGTDTQYF. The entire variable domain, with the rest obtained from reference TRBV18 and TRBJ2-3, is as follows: NAGVMQNPRHLVRRRGQEARLRCSPMKGHSHVYWYRQLPEEGLKFMVYLQKENIIDESGMPKERFSAEFPKEGPSILRIQQVVRGDSAAYFCASSPQLAGTDTQYFGPGTRLTVL.

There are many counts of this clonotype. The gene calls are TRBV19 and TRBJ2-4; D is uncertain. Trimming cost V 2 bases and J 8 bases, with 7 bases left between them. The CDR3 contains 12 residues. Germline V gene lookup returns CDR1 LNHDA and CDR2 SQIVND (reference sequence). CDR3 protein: CASSISEHIQYF. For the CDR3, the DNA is TGTGCCAGTAGTATATCCGAACACATTCAGTACTTC.

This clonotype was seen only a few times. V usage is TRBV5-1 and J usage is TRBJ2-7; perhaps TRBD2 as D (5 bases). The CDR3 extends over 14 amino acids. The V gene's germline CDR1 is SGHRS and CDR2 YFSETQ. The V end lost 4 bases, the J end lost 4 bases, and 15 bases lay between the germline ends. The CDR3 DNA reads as TGCGCCAGCAGCGCAACAAGAGGGTCGTACGAGCAGTACTTC. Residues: CASSATRGSYEQYF.

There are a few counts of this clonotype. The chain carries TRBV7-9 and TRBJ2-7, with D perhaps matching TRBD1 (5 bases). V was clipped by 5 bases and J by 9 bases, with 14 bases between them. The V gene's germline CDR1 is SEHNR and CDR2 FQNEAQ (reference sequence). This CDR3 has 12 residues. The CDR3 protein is CASSRDSWGQYF. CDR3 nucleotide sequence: TGTGCCAGCAGCCGAGACAGTTGGGGGCAGTACTTC. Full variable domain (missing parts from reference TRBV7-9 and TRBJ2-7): DTGVSQNPRHKITKRGQNVTFRCDPISEHNRLYWYRQTLGQGPEFLTYFQNEAQLEKSRLLSDRFSAERPKGSFSTLEIQRTEQGDSAMYLCASSRDSWGQYFGPGTRLTVT.

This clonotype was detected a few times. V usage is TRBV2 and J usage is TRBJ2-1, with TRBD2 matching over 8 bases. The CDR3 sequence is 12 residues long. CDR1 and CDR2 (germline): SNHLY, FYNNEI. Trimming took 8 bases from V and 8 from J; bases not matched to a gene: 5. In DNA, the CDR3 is TGTGCCAGCGGGACTAGTTGGTATGAGCAGTTCTTC. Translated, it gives CASGTSWYEQFF.

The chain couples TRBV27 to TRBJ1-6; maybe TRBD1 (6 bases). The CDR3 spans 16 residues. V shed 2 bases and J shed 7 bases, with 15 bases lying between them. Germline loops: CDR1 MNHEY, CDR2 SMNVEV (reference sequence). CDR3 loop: CASSLGHGQKNSPLHF. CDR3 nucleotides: TGTGCCAGCAGTTTAGGACACGGACAGAAAAATTCACCCCTCCACTTT.

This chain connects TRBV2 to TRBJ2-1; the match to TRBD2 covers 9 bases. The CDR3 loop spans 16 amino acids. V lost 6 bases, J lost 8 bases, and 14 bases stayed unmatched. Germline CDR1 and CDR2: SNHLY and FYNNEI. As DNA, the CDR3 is TGTGCCAGCAGCCAGGGGCTAGCGGGATCCCCGGATGAGCAGTTCTTC. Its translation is CASSQGLAGSPDEQFF.